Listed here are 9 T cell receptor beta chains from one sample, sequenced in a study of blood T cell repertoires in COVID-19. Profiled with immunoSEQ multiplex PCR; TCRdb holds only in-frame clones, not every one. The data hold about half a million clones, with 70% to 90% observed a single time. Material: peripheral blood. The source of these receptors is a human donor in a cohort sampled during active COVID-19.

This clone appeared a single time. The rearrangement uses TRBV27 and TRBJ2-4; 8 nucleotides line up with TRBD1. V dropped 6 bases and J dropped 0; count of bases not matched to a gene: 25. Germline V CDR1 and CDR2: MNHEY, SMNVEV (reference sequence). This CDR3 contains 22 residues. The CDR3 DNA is TGTGCCAGCAGCCCTAAGTACCCGACAGGGGTCCAGTCTACGATAGCCAAAAACATTCAGTACTTC. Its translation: CASSPKYPTGVQSTIAKNIQYF.

Here the CDR3 DNA reads TGTGCCAGCAGCCAAGATGTAATAGCGGGCGATGAGCAGTTCTTC. Translated, it gives CASSQDVIAGDEQFF. The chain couples TRBV3-1 (or the pseudogene TRBV3-2) to TRBJ2-1; 7 positions agree with TRBD2. The CDR3 has 15 residues. The V segment lost 0 bases and the J segment 8 bases; nucleotides outside the gene matches: 7. Looked up from germline, CDR1 is LGHDT and CDR2 is YNNKEL (reference sequence).

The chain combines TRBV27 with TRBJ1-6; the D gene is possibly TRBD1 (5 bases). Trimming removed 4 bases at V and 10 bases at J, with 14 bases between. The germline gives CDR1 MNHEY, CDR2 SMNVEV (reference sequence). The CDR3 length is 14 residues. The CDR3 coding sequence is TGTGCCAGCAGTTGGGATTGGGGGGAGTCACCCCTCCACTTT. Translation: CASSWDWGESPLHF.

CDR3 region: CSDQGNRGFQAFF. DNA of the CDR3: TGCAGCGACCAAGGAAACAGGGGTTTCCAAGCTTTCTTT. The chain has TRBV29-1 and TRBJ1-1, with TRBD1 identical over 7 bases. Trimming at V came to 7 bases and at J to 9 bases, leaving 14 bases not matched to a gene. Looked up from germline, CDR1 is SQVTM and CDR2 is ANQGSEA. CDR3 length: 13 residues.

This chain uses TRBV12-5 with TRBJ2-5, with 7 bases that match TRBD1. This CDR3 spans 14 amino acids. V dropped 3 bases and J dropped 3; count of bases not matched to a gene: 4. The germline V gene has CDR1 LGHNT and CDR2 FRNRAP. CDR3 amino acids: CASGLPTGEETQYF. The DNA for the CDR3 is TGTGCTAGTGGTTTACCCACAGGGGAAGAGACCCAGTACTTC.

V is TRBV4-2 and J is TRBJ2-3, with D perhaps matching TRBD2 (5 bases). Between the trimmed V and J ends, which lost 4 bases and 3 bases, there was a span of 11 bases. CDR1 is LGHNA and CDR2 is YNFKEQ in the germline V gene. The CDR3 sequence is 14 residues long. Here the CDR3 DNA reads TGTGCCAGCAGCCCTCAGAGGAGGACAGATACGCAGTATTTT. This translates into CASSPQRRTDTQYF.

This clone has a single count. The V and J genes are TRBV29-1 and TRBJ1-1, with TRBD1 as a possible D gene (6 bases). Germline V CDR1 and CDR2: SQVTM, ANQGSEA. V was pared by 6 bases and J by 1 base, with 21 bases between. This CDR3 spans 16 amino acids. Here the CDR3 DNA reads TGCAGCGTGGACAGTTCGGAGGCCCCCTCGAACACTGAAGCTTTCTTT. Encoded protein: CSVDSSEAPSNTEAFF.

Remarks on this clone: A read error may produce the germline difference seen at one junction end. The CDR3 region has the DNA TGTGCTAGCAGCTCGGACAGGGGGGGCGAGCAGTACTTC. It translates to CASSSDRGGEQYF. This chain connects TRBV7-7 to TRBJ2-7, with 10 bases fitting TRBD1. Looked up from germline, CDR1 is SSHAT and CDR2 is FNYEAQ (reference sequence). The CDR3 spans 13 residues. The whole variable domain, filled in from reference TRBV7-7 and TRBJ2-7, reads GAGVSQSPRYKVTKRGQDVTLRCDPISSHATLYWYQQALGQGPEFLTYFNYEAQPDKSGLPSDRFSAERPEGSISTLTIQRTEQRDSAMYRCASSSDRGGEQYFGPGTRLTVT.

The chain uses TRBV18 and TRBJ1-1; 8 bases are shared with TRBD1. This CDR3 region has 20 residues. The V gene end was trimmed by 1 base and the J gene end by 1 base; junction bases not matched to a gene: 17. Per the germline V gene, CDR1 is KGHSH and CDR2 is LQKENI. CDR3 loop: CASSPRGQGPPFRWNTEAFF. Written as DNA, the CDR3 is TGTGCCAGCTCACCACGCGGACAGGGCCCTCCCTTCCGTTGGAACACTGAAGCTTTCTTT.